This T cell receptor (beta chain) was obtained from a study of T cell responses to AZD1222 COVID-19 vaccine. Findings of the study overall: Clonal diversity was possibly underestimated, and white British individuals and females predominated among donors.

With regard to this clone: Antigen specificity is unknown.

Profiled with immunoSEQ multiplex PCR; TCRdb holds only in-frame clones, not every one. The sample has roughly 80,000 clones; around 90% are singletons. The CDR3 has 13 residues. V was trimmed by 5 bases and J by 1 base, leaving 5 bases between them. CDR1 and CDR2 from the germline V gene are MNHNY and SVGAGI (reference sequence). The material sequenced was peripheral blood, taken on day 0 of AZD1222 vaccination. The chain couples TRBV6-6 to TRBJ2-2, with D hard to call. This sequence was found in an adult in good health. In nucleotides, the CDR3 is TGTGCCAGCAGTCCACTGAACACCGGGGAGCTGTTTTTT. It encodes CASSPLNTGELFF.